This TCR beta chain came from a study of control samples from healthy donors and cancer patients (TCRdb year 2020). The CDR3, from cysteine to phenylalanine, totals 15 residues. Only the CDR3 DNA stays, 45 bases, in frame from base 1. This clone was counted between two and nine times. Its target antigen remains unknown. The record has no base qualities; no much larger clone is one base away. The method was the immunoSEQ multiplex PCR assay. TCRdb took this table from immuneACCESS and kept in-frame rearrangements with V and J called. Such tables lack part of the clones; where checked against another copy, unresolved V genes explain under half of the gap, and the rest is unexplained. A total of about 38,000 clones appear in this sample, around 83% of them only once. The ten largest clones represent around a fifth of the sample.

Rearrangement joined TRBV21-1 to TRBJ2-1; no DNA check was done on the table's D call, TRBD2. TRBV21-1 is labeled a pseudogene. The TCR originated in a woman aged 60 to 75 with lung cancer. The sample comprised PBMCs. CDR3 region: CASSSLSPGGNEQFF. Read as DNA, the sequence is TGTGCCAGCAGCAGCCTAAGTCCTGGAGGGAATGAGCAGTTCTTC.